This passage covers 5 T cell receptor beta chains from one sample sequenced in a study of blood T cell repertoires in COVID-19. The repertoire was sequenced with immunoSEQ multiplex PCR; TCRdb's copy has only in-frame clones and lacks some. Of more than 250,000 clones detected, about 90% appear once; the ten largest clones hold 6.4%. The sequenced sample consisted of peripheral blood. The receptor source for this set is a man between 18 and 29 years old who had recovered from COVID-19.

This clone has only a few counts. In DNA, the CDR3 is TGCGCCAGCAGCGAAACAACAGGGGTGGGGACTGAAGCTTTCTTT. It encodes CASSETTGVGTEAFF. This sequence joins TRBV5-1 and TRBJ1-1; 7 bases fit TRBD1. V was pared by 4 bases and J by 5 bases, with 11 bases of the junction left unmatched. In germline, CDR1 is SGHRS, CDR2 YFSETQ. The CDR3 has 15 amino acids.

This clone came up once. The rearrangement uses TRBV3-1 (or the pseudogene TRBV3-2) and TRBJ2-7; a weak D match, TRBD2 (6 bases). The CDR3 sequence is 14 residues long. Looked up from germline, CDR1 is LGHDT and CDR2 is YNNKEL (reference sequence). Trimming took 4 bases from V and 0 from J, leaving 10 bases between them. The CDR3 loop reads CASSPRGASYEQYF. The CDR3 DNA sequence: TGTGCCAGCAGCCCCCGCGGGGCCTCCTACGAGCAGTACTTC.

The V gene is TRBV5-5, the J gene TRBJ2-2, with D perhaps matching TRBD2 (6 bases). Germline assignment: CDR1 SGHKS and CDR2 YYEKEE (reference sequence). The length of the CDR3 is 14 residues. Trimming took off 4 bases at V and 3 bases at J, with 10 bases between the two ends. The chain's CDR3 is CASSPEGHTGELFF. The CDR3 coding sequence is TGTGCCAGCAGCCCGGAGGGCCACACCGGGGAGCTGTTTTTT. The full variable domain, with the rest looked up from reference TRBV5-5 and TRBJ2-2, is DAGVTQSPTHLIKTRGQQVTLRCSPISGHKSVSWYQQVLGQGPQFIFQYYEKEERGRGNFPDRFSARQFPNYSSELNVNALLLGDSALYLCASSPEGHTGELFFGEGSRLTVL.

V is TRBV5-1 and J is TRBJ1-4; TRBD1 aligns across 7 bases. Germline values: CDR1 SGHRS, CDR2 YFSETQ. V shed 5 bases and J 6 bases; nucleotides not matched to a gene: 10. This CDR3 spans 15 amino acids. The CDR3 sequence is CASSFTGTVDEKLFF. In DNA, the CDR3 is TGCGCCAGCAGTTTCACCGGGACAGTGGATGAAAAACTGTTTTTT. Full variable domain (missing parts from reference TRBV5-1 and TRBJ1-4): KAGVTQTPRYLIKTRGQQVTLSCSPISGHRSVSWYQQTPGQGLQFLFEYFSETQRNKGNFPGRFSGRQFSNSRSEMNVSTLELGDSALYLCASSFTGTVDEKLFFGSGTQLSVL.

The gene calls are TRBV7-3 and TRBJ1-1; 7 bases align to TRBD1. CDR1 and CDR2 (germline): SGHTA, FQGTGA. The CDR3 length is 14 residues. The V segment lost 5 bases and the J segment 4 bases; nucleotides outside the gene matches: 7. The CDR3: CASSPGTEGTEAFF. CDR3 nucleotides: TGTGCCAGCAGCCCTGGGACAGAGGGCACTGAAGCTTTCTTT.